The 14 T cell receptor beta chains listed next were all sequenced from one sample in a study of blood T cell repertoires in COVID-19. The protocol was immunoSEQ multiplex PCR, while the TCRdb copy is restricted to in-frame clones and leaves out a portion. Of roughly 80,000 clones in the sample, around nine tenths were seen once. Sequencing input: peripheral blood. These receptors came from a woman of 80 years or more with active or convalescent COVID-19.

V usage is TRBV4-3 and J usage is TRBJ2-7, with 12 positions matching TRBD2. The J segment lost 3 bases and the V segment lost 1 base, leaving 10 bases of the junction unmatched. CDR1 and CDR2 from the germline V gene are LGHNA and YSLEER. The CDR3 totals 18 residues. In nucleotides, the CDR3 is TGCGCCAGCAGCCAAGTAATCTTGGCGACTAGCGGGGGCTACGAGCAGTACTTC. It specifies CASSQVILATSGGYEQYF.

The chain combines TRBV11-2 with TRBJ2-4; TRBD1 agrees at 10 bases. Germline V gene lookup returns CDR1 SGHAT and CDR2 FQNNGV. The trim removed 4 bases at V and 9 bases at J, leaving 6 bases unmatched. This CDR3 spans 14 amino acids. CDR3 sequence: CASSSYWDRGIQYF. CDR3 coding DNA: TGTGCCAGCAGCTCATACTGGGACAGGGGCATTCAGTACTTC.

The rearrangement joins TRBV6-5 to TRBJ2-7, with a weak D call TRBD1 (5 bases). V was trimmed by 8 bases and J by 2 bases, leaving 13 bases between them. This CDR3 spans 13 amino acids. Germline loops: CDR1 MNHEY, CDR2 SVGAGI. CDR3 loop: CASATATTYEQYF. As DNA, the CDR3 is TGTGCCAGCGCGACAGCCACGACCTACGAGCAGTACTTC.

This clone is a singleton in its sample. This chain connects TRBV7-2 to TRBJ2-1; 16 bases are a match to TRBD2. In germline, CDR1 is SGHTA, CDR2 FQGNSA. The CDR3 has 17 amino acids. V lost 0 bases, J lost 6 bases, and 2 bases stayed unmatched. The CDR3 region has the DNA TGTGCCAGCAGCTTAGCGGGGACTAGCGGGAGGGCCAATGAGCAGTTCTTC. Translation: CASSLAGTSGRANEQFF.

This chain links TRBV10-3 with TRBJ1-1; 7 bases are a match to TRBD1. The trim removed 6 bases at V and 0 bases at J, leaving 4 bases unmatched. Germline loops: CDR1 ENHRY, CDR2 SYGVKD. The CDR3 extends over 14 amino acids. Here the CDR3 reads CAISGQALNTEAFF. CDR3 bases: TGTGCCATCAGCGGACAGGCTTTGAACACTGAAGCTTTCTTT.

This sequence joins TRBV6-5 and TRBJ2-2, with D unresolved. Trimming left V 6 bases short and J 2 bases short, with 13 bases between. Germline-derived CDR1 and CDR2 are MNHEY and SVGAGI. This CDR3 spans 15 amino acids. The CDR3 spells CASRSWASNTGELFF. The CDR3 bases are TGTGCCAGCAGGTCATGGGCATCTAACACCGGGGAGCTGTTTTTT.

The chain couples TRBV5-6 to TRBJ2-7, with a weak D call TRBD1 (6 bases). With 7 bases removed from V and 6 bases from J, the gap between germline ends came to 20 bases. CDR1 SGHDT and CDR2 YYEEEE come from the germline V gene. The length of the CDR3 is 14 residues. CDR3 amino acids: CASRWGQGLAEQYF. As DNA, the CDR3 is TGTGCCAGCCGATGGGGGCAGGGCCTCGCCGAGCAGTACTTC.

The J gene is TRBJ2-7, the V gene TRBV11-3, with no clear D. V was pared by 6 bases and J by 2 bases, with 11 bases between. This CDR3 is 13 amino acids long. In germline, CDR1 is SGHNT, CDR2 YENEEA. The DNA of the CDR3 is TGTGCCAGCAGTGGTAGTTCCCCCTACGAGCAGTACTTC. It is translated as CASSGSSPYEQYF.

This chain connects TRBV6-2 or TRBV6-3 to TRBJ1-2, with 10 bases identical to TRBD1. The CDR3 loop spans 13 amino acids. Losses at the gene ends were 6 bases for V and 5 bases for J; bases not matched to a gene: 3. Per the germline V gene, CDR1 is MNHEY and CDR2 is SVGEGT. The CDR3 loop is CASSGQGVYGYTF. The CDR3 DNA is TGTGCCAGCAGCGGACAGGGGGTTTATGGCTACACCTTC.

The chain recombines TRBV28 with TRBJ2-7; 8 bases agree with TRBD2. The CDR3 sequence is 14 residues long. Germline CDR1 reads MDHEN; CDR2 reads SYDVKM. V dropped 8 bases and J dropped 3; count of bases not matched to a gene: 9. In DNA, the CDR3 is TGTGCCAGCGGTCCGGGGGGGAATGGCTACGAGCAGTACTTC. Protein: CASGPGGNGYEQYF. The whole variable domain, filled in from reference TRBV28 and TRBJ2-7, reads DVKVTQSSRYLVKRTGEKVFLECVQDMDHENMFWYRQDPGLGLRLIYFSYDVKMKEKGDIPEGYSVSREKKERFSLILESASTNQTSMYLCASGPGGNGYEQYFGPGTRLTVT.

V gene TRBV5-1 combines with J gene TRBJ2-2, with 10 bases aligning to TRBD2. This CDR3 has 14 residues. The V and J ends lost 0 bases and 10 bases, in that order; junction bases with no gene match: 3. CDR1 is SGHRS, CDR2 YFSETQ, per germline. Here the CDR3 reads CASSLGTSGLELFF. DNA of the CDR3: TGCGCCAGCAGCTTGGGGACTAGCGGCCTGGAGCTGTTTTTT.

The V gene is TRBV28, the J gene TRBJ2-2; D call uncertain. Trimming left V 6 bases short and J 4 bases short, with 6 bases between. Germline V gene data show CDR1 as MDHEN and CDR2 as SYDVKM. This CDR3 has 12 amino acids. The CDR3 nucleotides read TGTGCCAGCAGCTTACTCACCGGGGAGCTGTTTTTT. It yields the protein CASSLLTGELFF.

This clone has only one observation. V and J are TRBV5-5 and TRBJ2-1; a weak D match, TRBD1 (6 bases). Germline-derived CDR1 and CDR2 are SGHKS and YYEKEE (reference sequence). The CDR3 is 19 residues long. Trimming pared 4 bases from V and 6 bases from J, leaving 29 bases between. CDR3 nucleotides: TGTGCCAGCAGCACTCGCGACCCACTCACAGGGCCGGTTGGCAATGAGCAGTTCTTC. This encodes CASSTRDPLTGPVGNEQFF.

V gene TRBV9 combines with J gene TRBJ2-2; 7 nucleotides align to TRBD1. Per germline, CDR1 SGDLS and CDR2 YYNGEE. This CDR3 has 15 amino acids. Trimming cost V 1 base and J 4 bases; bases outside gene matches: 4. CDR3 region: CASSVQGVVTGELFF. The CDR3 DNA sequence: TGTGCCAGCAGCGTACAGGGGGTTGTCACCGGGGAGCTGTTTTTT.